The rows below give T cell receptor beta chains drawn from one sample of a study of shared clonotypes between healthy human individuals. Libraries were prepared by immunoSEQ multiplex PCR; TCRdb keeps only in-frame clonotypes and omits some of them. This table holds about 330,000 clones, over 65% found once. Material for sequencing was memory CD4+ T cells sorted from blood. All receptors come from a man between 25 and 39 years old in good health. CDR3s include the opening cysteine and the closing phenylalanine or tryptophan. The order of the fields is CDR3 DNA, CDR3 protein, clone size, V gene, D gene, J gene, CDR3 length. D genes are given only for firm matches. Clone size is shown for a subset of rows, as once, few, many or a class of expanded clone.

DNA: TGTGCCAGCAGCTTTGGCAGGGTGGGGGAGACCCAGTACTTC
CDR3: CASSFGRVGETQYF
size: -
V: TRBV7-2
D: -
J: TRBJ2-5
length: 14

DNA: TGTGCCAGCTCACGGACAGGGGACCACGAGCAGTACTTC
CDR3: CASSRTGDHEQYF
size: few
V: TRBV18
D: TRBD1
J: TRBJ2-7
length: 13

DNA: TGCGCCAGCATGGGCTACAATGAGCAGTTCTTC
CDR3: CASMGYNEQFF
size: -
V: TRBV10-2
D: -
J: TRBJ2-1
length: 11

DNA: TGTGCCAGCAGCTTCTTAGGGGGACAGGGGCCCGGGGAGCTGTTTTTT
CDR3: CASSFLGGQGPGELFF
size: once
V: TRBV7-2
D: TRBD1
J: TRBJ2-2
length: 16

DNA: TGTGCCAGCAACCGGGGTCAAGAGACCCAGTACTTC
CDR3: CASNRGQETQYF
size: -
V: TRBV5-4
D: -
J: TRBJ2-5
length: 12

DNA: TGCAGCATTTGGACAGCCAAAAACATTCAGTACTTC
CDR3: CSIWTAKNIQYF
size: -
V: TRBV29-1
D: -
J: TRBJ2-4
length: 12

DNA: TGTGCCTGGAGTGTAGGTGAGAACACTGAAGCTTTCTTT
CDR3: CAWSVGENTEAFF
size: -
V: TRBV30
D: -
J: TRBJ1-1
length: 13

DNA: TGTGCCAGCAGCCCGAATTACAGCACCGGGGAGCTGTTTTTT
CDR3: CASSPNYSTGELFF
size: few
V: TRBV7-2
D: -
J: TRBJ2-2
length: 14

DNA: TGCGCCAGCAGCCAAGTAATACGGGGGTTGGATGAGCAGTTCTTC
CDR3: CASSQVIRGLDEQFF
size: -
V: TRBV4-3
D: -
J: TRBJ2-1
length: 15

DNA: TGTGCCAGCAGCGTAGTTGGTGATGAGCAGTTCTTC
CDR3: CASSVVGDEQFF
size: -
V: TRBV9
D: -
J: TRBJ2-1
length: 12

DNA: TGTGCCATCCGGAGGGGGACAGGATCCTACAATGAGCAGTTCTTC
CDR3: CAIRRGTGSYNEQFF
size: -
V: TRBV6-1
D: TRBD1
J: TRBJ2-1
length: 15

DNA: TGTGCCAGCAGCATTAGAAGGCGGACCGGGGAGCTGTTTTTT
CDR3: CASSIRRRTGELFF
size: many
V: TRBV6-5
D: -
J: TRBJ2-2
length: 14

DNA: TGTGCCAGCAGTTCCCCTTCCCACGAGCAGTACTTC
CDR3: CASSSPSHEQYF
size: -
V: TRBV27
D: -
J: TRBJ2-7
length: 12

DNA: TGTGCCAGCAGTTGGGTTATCCGGGGGCGCAATACTAACTATGGCTACACCTTC
CDR3: CASSWVIRGRNTNYGYTF
size: -
V: TRBV28
D: -
J: TRBJ1-2
length: 18

DNA: TGTGCCAGCAGCGTCCGGACTAGCGGGAACACCGGGGAGCTGTTTTTT
CDR3: CASSVRTSGNTGELFF
size: -
V: TRBV9
D: TRBD2
J: TRBJ2-2
length: 16

DNA: TGTGCCAGCAGCTTAAGGATTGGACTAGCGGGGGAGGCCCACACAGATACGCAGTATTTT
CDR3: CASSLRIGLAGEAHTDTQYF
size: -
V: TRBV7-8
D: TRBD2
J: TRBJ2-3
length: 20

DNA: TGTGCCAGCAGCTTAGGGACAGGGGCGAACACAGATACGCAGTATTTT
CDR3: CASSLGTGANTDTQYF
size: many
V: TRBV11-2
D: TRBD1
J: TRBJ2-3
length: 16

DNA: TGTGCCAGCAGCCAAGATCTGGCAGGCGAGCAGTACTTC
CDR3: CASSQDLAGEQYF
size: -
V: TRBV14
D: -
J: TRBJ2-7
length: 13

DNA: TGCAGCGTTGAAGTAATTCCAGGGATGGACAATGAGCAGTTCTTC
CDR3: CSVEVIPGMDNEQFF
size: -
V: TRBV29-1
D: -
J: TRBJ2-1
length: 15

DNA: TGCGCCAGCAGCCGGGACGGAAAGACTGAAGCTTTCTTT
CDR3: CASSRDGKTEAFF
size: -
V: TRBV5-1
D: -
J: TRBJ1-1
length: 13

DNA: TGTGCCAGCAGCTTAGCGTTGGGAGCCCAGTACTTC
CDR3: CASSLALGAQYF
size: -
V: TRBV7-6
D: -
J: TRBJ2-5
length: 12

DNA: TGTGCCAGCAGCCCCGAAGCGACCAAAAACATTCAGTACTTC
CDR3: CASSPEATKNIQYF
size: -
V: TRBV5-4
D: -
J: TRBJ2-4
length: 14

DNA: TGTGCCAGCAGCACTTATACAGGGCGCCAAGAGACCCAGTACTTC
CDR3: CASSTYTGRQETQYF
size: -
V: TRBV5-6
D: -
J: TRBJ2-5
length: 15

DNA: TGTGCCAGCAGCCCGACAGGTTACGAGCAGTACTTC
CDR3: CASSPTGYEQYF
size: few
V: TRBV7-9
D: -
J: TRBJ2-7
length: 12

DNA: TGTGCCAGCAGTGCGGTTGGAGGCCCCCAGCATTTT
CDR3: CASSAVGGPQHF
size: -
V: TRBV6-1
D: -
J: TRBJ1-5
length: 12

DNA: TGTGCCAGCAGCGACAGGGACAGTTCAGAAAAACTGTTTTTT
CDR3: CASSDRDSSEKLFF
size: -
V: TRBV7-9
D: TRBD1
J: TRBJ1-4
length: 14

DNA: TGCGCCAGCAAGCGGGGGGCAGGCTATGGCTACACCTTC
CDR3: CASKRGAGYGYTF
size: -
V: TRBV5-1
D: -
J: TRBJ1-2
length: 13

DNA: TGTGCCAGCAGGCCCCCGGGGTACTACGAGCAGTACTTC
CDR3: CASRPPGYYEQYF
size: -
V: TRBV28
D: -
J: TRBJ2-7
length: 13

DNA: TGTGCCAGCAGTGTTGGGACTCGCACAGATACGCAGTATTTT
CDR3: CASSVGTRTDTQYF
size: -
V: TRBV2
D: -
J: TRBJ2-3
length: 14

DNA: TGTGCCAGCAGCTTTAGCGGGAGGGCCGGGGAGCTGTTTTTT
CDR3: CASSFSGRAGELFF
size: many
V: TRBV7-9
D: TRBD2
J: TRBJ2-2
length: 14

DNA: TGTGCCAGCACCACTCTAGGACCCTCCTACAATGAGCAGTTCTTC
CDR3: CASTTLGPSYNEQFF
size: -
V: TRBV27
D: -
J: TRBJ2-1
length: 15

DNA: TGTGCCAGCAGCCAAGCTTCCGGCCCCGCTTTCTTT
CDR3: CASSQASGPAFF
size: -
V: TRBV14
D: -
J: TRBJ1-1
length: 12

DNA: TGTGCCAGCAGTGATATAGGGGGTCGGAACACCGGGGAGCTGTTTTTT
CDR3: CASSDIGGRNTGELFF
size: -
V: TRBV2
D: -
J: TRBJ2-2
length: 16

DNA: TGTGCCAGCAGCTTGGGAATCGGGCAGTTCTTC
CDR3: CASSLGIGQFF
size: -
V: TRBV5-6
D: -
J: TRBJ2-1
length: 11

DNA: TGTGCCAGCAGTGACCGGCCAGGTTACAATGAGCAGTTCTTC
CDR3: CASSDRPGYNEQFF
size: -
V: TRBV6-4
D: -
J: TRBJ2-1
length: 14

DNA: TGTGCCAGCAGCTTGAATAGGCTCATGAACACTGAAGCTTTCTTT
CDR3: CASSLNRLMNTEAFF
size: -
V: TRBV5-5
D: -
J: TRBJ1-1
length: 15

DNA: TGTGCCAGCTCACAGGGACACACCATATATTTT
CDR3: CASSQGHTIYF
size: -
V: TRBV2
D: -
J: TRBJ1-3
length: 11

DNA: TGTGCCAGCACAGGCAACTATGGCTACACCTTC
CDR3: CASTGNYGYTF
size: -
V: TRBV6-1
D: -
J: TRBJ1-2
length: 11

DNA: TGCAGCGTTCGTACGGACACCTCCTACGAGCAGTACTTC
CDR3: CSVRTDTSYEQYF
size: -
V: TRBV29-1
D: -
J: TRBJ2-7
length: 13

DNA: TGTGCCAGCTCACTATCCGACACAGATACGCAGTATTTT
CDR3: CASSLSDTDTQYF
size: -
V: TRBV18
D: -
J: TRBJ2-3
length: 13

DNA: TGTGCCAGCAGTTTAGTTACAGGGTTAGGCACTGAAGCTTTCTTT
CDR3: CASSLVTGLGTEAFF
size: -
V: TRBV28
D: -
J: TRBJ1-1
length: 15

DNA: TGCGCCAGCAGCCCGGACAGGGGGACCGGGGAGCTGTTTTTT
CDR3: CASSPDRGTGELFF
size: -
V: TRBV5-1
D: TRBD1
J: TRBJ2-2
length: 14

DNA: TGTGCCAGCAGCTCATCTAGTTATGATACGCAGTATTTT
CDR3: CASSSSSYDTQYF
size: -
V: TRBV7-9
D: -
J: TRBJ2-3
length: 13

DNA: TGTGCCAGCAGTCCACACACGGACCGTACCGAGCAGTACTTC
CDR3: CASSPHTDRTEQYF
size: few
V: TRBV27
D: -
J: TRBJ2-7
length: 14

DNA: TGTGCCAGTAGTATGCCTAGCACAGATACGCAGTATTTT
CDR3: CASSMPSTDTQYF
size: once
V: TRBV19
D: -
J: TRBJ2-3
length: 13

DNA: TGTGCCATCAGTGGAGGGACTAGCGGGAGCAATGAGCAGTTCTTC
CDR3: CAISGGTSGSNEQFF
size: -
V: TRBV10-3
D: TRBD2
J: TRBJ2-1
length: 15

DNA: TGTGCCAGCAGCGTGCAGGGGGACACCGGGGAGCTGTTTTTT
CDR3: CASSVQGDTGELFF
size: -
V: TRBV5-4
D: TRBD1
J: TRBJ2-2
length: 14

DNA: TGTGCCAGCAGGGTCCGGGACTACTACAATGAGCAGTTCTTC
CDR3: CASRVRDYYNEQFF
size: once
V: TRBV6-5
D: TRBD2
J: TRBJ2-1
length: 14

DNA: TGTGCCAGCAGCCAAGCATCCCGGACTAGCGGATTTAAGACCCAGTACTTC
CDR3: CASSQASRTSGFKTQYF
size: -
V: TRBV4-2
D: TRBD2
J: TRBJ2-5
length: 17

DNA: TGTGCCAGCAATCCCTCTTTGACGGGGACAGGCTCTGAAGCTTTCTTT
CDR3: CASNPSLTGTGSEAFF
size: -
V: TRBV2
D: TRBD1
J: TRBJ1-1
length: 16

DNA: TGTGCCAGCAGCTTAGAGGGGGGAGGTGAGCAGTTCTTC
CDR3: CASSLEGGGEQFF
size: -
V: TRBV7-8
D: -
J: TRBJ2-1
length: 13

DNA: TGTGCCAGCAGCCAAGAGACCGGACGGAATGAGCAGTTCTTC
CDR3: CASSQETGRNEQFF
size: few
V: TRBV4-2
D: -
J: TRBJ2-1
length: 14

DNA: TGTGCCAGCATGCAAAATAGCGGCTCCTACAATGAGCAGTTCTTC
CDR3: CASMQNSGSYNEQFF
size: -
V: TRBV7-9
D: -
J: TRBJ2-1
length: 15